Listed below are T cell receptor beta chains from one sample, sequenced in a study of neurological immune-mediated disorders. Each CDR3 protein is one row after TCRdb ran MiXCR on the 5' RACE reads. The top ten hold approximately 4.7% of the sample, which has 65,000 to 90,000 distinct CDR3 sequences, 2.5% to 4% seen once. Input material: PBMCs. These receptor sequences come from a woman aged 50 to 65 with multiple sclerosis. The CDR3 runs from the conserved cysteine through the conserved F or W. The order of the fields is J gene, clone size, D gene, V gene, CDR3 DNA, CDR3 protein. D genes are given only for firm matches. Not all rows give a size; the values are once, few, many and, for expanded clones, a class.

TRBJ1-3 many . TRBV16 TGTGCCAGCAGCCAATCTGGCGTCTCTGGAAACACCATATATTTT CASSQSGVSGNTIYF
TRBJ1-6 many . TRBV28 TGTGCCAGCAGTTTCCCCGTTGGGGGTTCACCCCTCCACTTT CASSFPVGGSPLHF
TRBJ2-1 many TRBD1 TRBV5-4 TGTGCCAGCAGTCCGGCACCGGGACAGGGGGCCGGTGAGCAGTTCTTC CASSPAPGQGAGEQFF
TRBJ2-1 . TRBD2 TRBV20-1 TGCAGTGTTCCGGGAGGGAATGAGCAGTTCTTC CSVPGGNEQFF
TRBJ2-3 many . TRBV11-1 TGTGCCAGCAGCTTAGGGACCGATCCGTATACAGATACGCAGTATTTT CASSLGTDPYTDTQYF
TRBJ2-7 many TRBD1 TRBV5-1 TGCGCCAGCAGCTTGCAAGGACAGGGAAGGTACGAGCAGTACTTC CASSLQGQGRYEQYF
TRBJ2-5 many . TRBV20-1 TGCAGTGCTAGAGACGGGAGTTTGAAGACCCAGTACTTC CSARDGSLKTQYF
TRBJ1-2 many . TRBV27 TGTGCCAGCAGTTTTTCCCCTCCGGGACACCGAGGCTACACCTTC CASSFSPPGHRGYTF
TRBJ1-5 many . TRBV7-2 TGTGCCAGCAGCTTAAATTCCGGGGGGAGGCAGCCCCAGCATTTT CASSLNSGGRQPQHF
TRBJ2-1 many . TRBV20-1 TGCAGTGCCTCTACTGGCCTGGGGAATGAGCAGTTCTTC CSASTGLGNEQFF
TRBJ1-2 many . TRBV20-1 TGCAGTGCTAGGGGGGTGGGACTTACAGTCTCTAACTATGGCTACACCTTC CSARGVGLTVSNYGYTF
TRBJ2-3 many . TRBV7-9 TGTGCCAGCAGCCTAACAGGGAGTAGCAGCGTTACGCAGTATTTT CASSLTGSSSVTQYF
TRBJ2-1 many TRBD2 TRBV12-3/TRBV12-4 TGTGCCAGCTTGGGACTAGCGGGTTACAATGAGCAGTTCTTC CASLGLAGYNEQFF
TRBJ2-1 many TRBD1 TRBV24-1 TGTGCCACCAGTGATGGCGGGACAGGGTGGCTAGGGGTAAACAATGAGCAGTTCTTC CATSDGGTGWLGVNNEQFF
TRBJ2-7 many . TRBV19 TGTGCCAGTAGTTCCTCCGGACGGAACTACGAGCAGTACTTC CASSSSGRNYEQYF
TRBJ2-1 . . TRBV13 TGTGCCAGCAGCCCTGACTCCCCCTACAATGAGCAGTTCTTC CASSPDSPYNEQFF
TRBJ1-5 many . TRBV18 TGTGCCAGCTCCCCGCCGGGGGATCGGGGCAATCAGCCCCAGCATTTT CASSPPGDRGNQPQHF
TRBJ2-1 many TRBD2 TRBV5-1 TGCGCCAGCAGCTTGGAGTTAGCGGGAGGGATTGAGCAGTTCTTC CASSLELAGGIEQFF
TRBJ2-1 many . TRBV24-1 TGTGCCACGAAAGGCCCGAGGGGCAGCTACAATGAGCAGTTCTTC CATKGPRGSYNEQFF
TRBJ2-1 many . TRBV5-1 TGCGCCAGCAGCTTGGTGATGGGGGAGCGGCGTGAGCAGTTCTTC CASSLVMGERREQFF
TRBJ2-1 many TRBD2 TRBV9 TGTGCCAGCAGCGTAGGGGGACTAGCGGGAGGTAGCTCCTACAATGAGCAGTTCTTC CASSVGGLAGGSSYNEQFF
TRBJ1-5 many . TRBV27 TGTGCCAGCACCTCTAACGGTCAGCCCCAGCATTTT CASTSNGQPQHF
TRBJ1-2 many . TRBV29-1 TGCAGCGTTGAAGATCCGAAATATAGACGTAACTATGGCTACACCTTC CSVEDPKYRRNYGYTF
TRBJ1-2 many . TRBV3-1 TGTGCCAGCAGCCAAGATCCCGAAATAGGGCGCTATGGCTACACCTTC CASSQDPEIGRYGYTF
TRBJ2-7 many TRBD1 TRBV6-1 TGTGCCAGCAGAGCTTGGAGGACAGGGACCTACGAGCAGTACTTC CASRAWRTGTYEQYF
TRBJ1-4 many . TRBV20-1 TGCAGTGCTAGCCCTCAGTTGACGGGGGAGGGAGAAAAACTGTTTTTT CSASPQLTGEGEKLFF
TRBJ2-6 many TRBD1 TRBV28 TGTGCCAGCAGTAGAGGACAGGCCGGGGCCAACGTCCTGACTTTC CASSRGQAGANVLTF
TRBJ1-1 many . TRBV14 TGTGCCAGCAGCCGTGTAGGCGGGTTTGAAGCTTTCTTT CASSRVGGFEAFF
TRBJ2-5 many . TRBV9 TGTGCCAGCAGCGTTTTATGGAGTACCGAAGAGACCCAGTACTTC CASSVLWSTEETQYF
TRBJ2-1 many TRBD2 TRBV19 TGTGCCAGTAGTATTTCTAGCGGGAGGATCAATGAGCAGTTCTTC CASSISSGRINEQFF